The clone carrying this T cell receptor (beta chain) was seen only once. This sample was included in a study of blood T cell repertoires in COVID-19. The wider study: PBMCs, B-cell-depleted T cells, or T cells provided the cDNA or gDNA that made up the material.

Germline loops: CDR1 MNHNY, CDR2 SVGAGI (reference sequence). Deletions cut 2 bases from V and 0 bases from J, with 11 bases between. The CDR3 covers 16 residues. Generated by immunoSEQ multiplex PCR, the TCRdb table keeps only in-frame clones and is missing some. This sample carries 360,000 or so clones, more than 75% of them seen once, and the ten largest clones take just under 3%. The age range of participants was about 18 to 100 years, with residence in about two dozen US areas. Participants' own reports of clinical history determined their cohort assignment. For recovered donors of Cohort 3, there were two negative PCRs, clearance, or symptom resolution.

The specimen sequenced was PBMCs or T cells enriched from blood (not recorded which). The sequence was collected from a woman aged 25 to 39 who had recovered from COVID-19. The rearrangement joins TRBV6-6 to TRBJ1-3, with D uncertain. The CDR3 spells CASSYPAGSSGNTIYF. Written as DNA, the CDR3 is TGTGCCAGCAGTTACCCCGCCGGGTCCTCTGGAAACACCATATATTTT.